These T cell receptor beta chains were read from a single sample in a study of beta chain features in type 1 diabetes. Measured with immunoSEQ multiplex PCR; TCRdb has only the in-frame clones, and not every one. This sample has 50,000 to 70,000 clones; roughly 50% occur once, and the top ten carry 2% to 3%. Sequenced: Tregs from blood. These receptors originate from a woman in her forties with type 1 diabetes. CDR3s include the opening cysteine and the closing phenylalanine or tryptophan. A D gene is named only where the DNA matches it firmly. Rows may omit the clone size; those that give it use once, few, many or a size class.

TRBV29-1	TRBJ1-1	few	-	TGCAGCGTTGTGCGGTGGGTCAACACTGAAGCTTTCTTT	CSVVRWVNTEAFF
TRBV5-1	TRBJ1-1	-	-	TGCGCCAGCAGCGGTGGGACATTGAACACTGAAGCTTTCTTT	CASSGGTLNTEAFF
TRBV30	TRBJ2-7	few	TRBD1	TGTGCCTGGAGTGTAGAGTGGAGCGGACAGGGGACCTACGAGCAGTACTTC	CAWSVEWSGQGTYEQYF
TRBV10-3	TRBJ2-7	few	-	TGTGCCATCAGTGGGACTGCGTCCTACGAGCAGTACTTC	CAISGTASYEQYF
TRBV19	TRBJ1-1	-	-	TGTGCCAGTAGTTTGGGACAATCCCTAATGAACACTGAAGCTTTCTTT	CASSLGQSLMNTEAFF
TRBV29-1	TRBJ1-2	-	-	TGCAGCGTTGAAGAAAGGGGCGGTAACTATGGCTACACCTTC	CSVEERGGNYGYTF
TRBV27	TRBJ1-1	-	-	TGTGCCAGCAGGTCCCGCCAGAAAGGCGGGACTGAAGCTTTCTTT	CASRSRQKGGTEAFF
TRBV11-2	TRBJ2-2	-	TRBD2	TGTGCCAGCAGCCGAGGACTAGCGGGAGCCCACGGGACCGGGGAGCTGTTTTTT	CASSRGLAGAHGTGELFF
TRBV4-3	TRBJ1-1	few	-	TGCGCCAGCAGCCAAGGCGGTGGCACCACTGAAGCTTTCTTT	CASSQGGGTTEAFF
TRBV7-2	TRBJ2-7	-	-	TGTGCCAGCAGCTTTAACTCACAGGGTACCAGGCAGTACTTC	CASSFNSQGTRQYF
TRBV14	TRBJ2-7	-	TRBD2	TGTGCCAGCGCCGCGGGGGTGGGCTACGAGCAGTACTTC	CASAAGVGYEQYF
TRBV5-1	TRBJ2-7	-	-	TGCGCCAGCAGCTTACAGGGATGGCACGAGCAGTACTTC	CASSLQGWHEQYF
TRBV2	TRBJ2-5	-	-	TGTGCCGGACAGCTTGGTGTAGAGACCCAGTACTTC	CAGQLGVETQYF
TRBV18	TRBJ2-7	few	-	TGTGCCAGCTCACCACCTCCCTTGGGGGGCGAGCAGTACTTC	CASSPPPLGGEQYF
TRBV7-9	TRBJ2-1	-	-	TGTGCCAGCAGGCCCGGGGGAGCGGTGAGCTCCTACAATGAGCAGTTCTTC	CASRPGGAVSSYNEQFF
TRBV7-8	TRBJ2-2	-	-	TGTGCCAGCACGAGCTGGGGGGCGAACACCGGGGAGCTGTTTTTT	CASTSWGANTGELFF
TRBV6-5	TRBJ1-5	-	-	TGTGCCAGCAGCCCCGTGGGAGTTTATCAGCCCCAGCATTTT	CASSPVGVYQPQHF
TRBV18	TRBJ1-5	few	-	TGTGCCAGCTCACCACAGGTAGGGGGAAGCAATCAGCCCCAGCATTTT	CASSPQVGGSNQPQHF
TRBV7-2	TRBJ2-4	-	-	TGTGCCAGCAGCTTCGGGGGACCGGGACAGCTACTAGCCAAAAACATTCAGTACTTC	CASSFGGPGQLLAKNIQYF
TRBV5-1	TRBJ1-4	few	-	TGCGCCAGCAGCTGGACAGATCCAACTAATGAAAAACTGTTTTTT	CASSWTDPTNEKLFF
TRBV9	TRBJ1-4	-	-	TGTGCCAGCAGCGTAGGGCAGCGTGAAAAACTGTTTTTT	CASSVGQREKLFF
TRBV6-5	TRBJ2-1	-	TRBD2	TGTGCCAGCAGACGGGACTACCAAACCTACAATGAGCAGTTCTTC	CASRRDYQTYNEQFF
TRBV29-1	TRBJ2-3	few	-	TGCAGCGCCTTCCCCGGGGTTAGCACAGATACGCAGTATTTT	CSAFPGVSTDTQYF
TRBV29-1	TRBJ1-1	-	-	TGCAGCGTTCACTCCCCGGGGAACACTGAAGCTTTCTTT	CSVHSPGNTEAFF
TRBV4-2	TRBJ2-2	few	-	TGTGCCAGCAGCCAAGAGTTACTGAGGGGGAGTTACACCGGGGAGCTGTTTTTT	CASSQELLRGSYTGELFF
TRBV7-9	TRBJ1-2	-	-	TGTGCCAGCAGCTTACTCTCGGGGATGGACTATGGCTACACCTTC	CASSLLSGMDYGYTF